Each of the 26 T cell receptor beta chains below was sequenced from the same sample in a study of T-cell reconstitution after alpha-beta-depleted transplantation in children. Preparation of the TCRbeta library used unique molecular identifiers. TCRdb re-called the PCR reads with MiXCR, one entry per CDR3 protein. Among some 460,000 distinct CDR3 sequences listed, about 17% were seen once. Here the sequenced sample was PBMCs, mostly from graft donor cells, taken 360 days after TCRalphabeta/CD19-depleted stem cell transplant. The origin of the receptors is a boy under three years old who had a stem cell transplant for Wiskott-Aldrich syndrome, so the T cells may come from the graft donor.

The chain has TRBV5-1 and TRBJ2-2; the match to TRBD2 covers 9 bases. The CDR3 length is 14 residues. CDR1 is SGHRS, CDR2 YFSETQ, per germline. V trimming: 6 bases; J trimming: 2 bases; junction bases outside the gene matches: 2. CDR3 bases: TGCGCCAGCAAGGGACTAGCTAACACCGGGGAGCTGTTTTTT. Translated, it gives CASKGLANTGELFF.

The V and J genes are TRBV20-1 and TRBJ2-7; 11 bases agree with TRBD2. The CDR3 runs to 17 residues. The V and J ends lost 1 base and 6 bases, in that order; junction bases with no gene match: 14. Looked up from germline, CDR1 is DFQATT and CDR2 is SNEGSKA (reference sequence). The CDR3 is CSARALGLSGTSGEQYF. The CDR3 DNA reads TGCAGTGCTAGAGCCCTTGGTTTGTCCGGGACTAGCGGCGAGCAGTACTTC.

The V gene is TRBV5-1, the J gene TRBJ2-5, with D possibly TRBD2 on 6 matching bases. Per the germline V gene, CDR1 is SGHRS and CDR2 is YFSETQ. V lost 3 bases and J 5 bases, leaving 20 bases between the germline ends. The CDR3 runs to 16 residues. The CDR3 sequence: CASSYHPGVVKETQYF. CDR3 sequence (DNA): TGCGCCAGCAGCTATCACCCGGGAGTAGTTAAGGAGACCCAGTACTTC.

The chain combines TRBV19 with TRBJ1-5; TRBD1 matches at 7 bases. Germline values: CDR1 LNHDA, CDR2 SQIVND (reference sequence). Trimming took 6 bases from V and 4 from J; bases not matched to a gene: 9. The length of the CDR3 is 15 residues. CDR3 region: CASSTTGTVNQPQHF. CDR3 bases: TGTGCCAGTAGCACAACCGGGACAGTGAATCAGCCCCAGCATTTT.

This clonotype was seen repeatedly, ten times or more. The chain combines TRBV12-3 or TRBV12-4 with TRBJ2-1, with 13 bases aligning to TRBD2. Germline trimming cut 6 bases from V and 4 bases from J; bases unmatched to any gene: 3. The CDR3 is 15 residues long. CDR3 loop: CASSRTSGSYNEQFF. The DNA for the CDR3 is TGTGCCAGCAGCCGGACTAGCGGGAGTTACAATGAGCAGTTCTTC.

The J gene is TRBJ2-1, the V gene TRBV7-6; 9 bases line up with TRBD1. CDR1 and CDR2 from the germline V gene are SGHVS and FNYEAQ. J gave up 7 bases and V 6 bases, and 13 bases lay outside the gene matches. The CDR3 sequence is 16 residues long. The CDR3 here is CASRDTGGAGRNEQFF. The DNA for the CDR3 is TGTGCCAGCAGGGATACAGGGGGCGCGGGGAGGAATGAGCAGTTCTTC.

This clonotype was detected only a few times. The CDR3 here is CSVEPYRGPQETQYF. In DNA, the CDR3 is TGCAGCGTTGAACCCTACAGGGGACCCCAAGAGACCCAGTACTTC. V gene TRBV29-1 combines with J gene TRBJ2-5; 7 nucleotides align to TRBD1. CDR1 and CDR2 from the germline V gene are SQVTM and ANQGSEA. With 2 bases clipped from V and 1 base from J, the junction kept 7 bases outside the gene matches. The CDR3 is 15 residues long.

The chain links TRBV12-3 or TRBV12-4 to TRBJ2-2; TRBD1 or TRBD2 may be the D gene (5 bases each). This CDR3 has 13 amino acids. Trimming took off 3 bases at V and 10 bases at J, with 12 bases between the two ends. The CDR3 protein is CASSLHRGPELFF. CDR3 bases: TGTGCCAGCAGTTTGCATCGGGGCCCGGAGCTGTTTTTT.

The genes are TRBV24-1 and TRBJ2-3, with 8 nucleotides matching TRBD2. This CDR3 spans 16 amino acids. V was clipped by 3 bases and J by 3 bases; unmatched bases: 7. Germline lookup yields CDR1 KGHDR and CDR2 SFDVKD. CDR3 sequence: CATSDRTSLKTDTQYF. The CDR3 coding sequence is TGTGCCACCAGTGATCGGACTAGCCTAAAGACAGATACGCAGTATTTT.

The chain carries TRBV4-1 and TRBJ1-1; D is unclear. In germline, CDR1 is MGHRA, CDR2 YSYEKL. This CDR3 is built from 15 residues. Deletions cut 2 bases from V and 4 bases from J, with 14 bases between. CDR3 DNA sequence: TGCGCCAGCAGCCAATACCCGTGGGGAAGCACTGAAGCTTTCTTT. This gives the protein CASSQYPWGSTEAFF.

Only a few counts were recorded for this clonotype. CDR3 residues: CASSFGYGTDTQYF. CDR3 nucleotide sequence: TGCGCCAGCAGCTTTGGGTATGGCACAGATACGCAGTATTTT. The chain joins TRBV5-1 to TRBJ2-3; D remains unclear. Germline CDR1 is SGHRS and CDR2 is YFSETQ. The CDR3 contains 14 residues. V lost 2 bases, J lost 1 base, and 8 bases lay in between.

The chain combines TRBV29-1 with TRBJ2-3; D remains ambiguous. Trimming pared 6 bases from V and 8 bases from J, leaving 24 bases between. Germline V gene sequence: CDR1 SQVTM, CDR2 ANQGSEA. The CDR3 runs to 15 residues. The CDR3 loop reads CSVKELRTGSGTQYF. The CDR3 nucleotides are TGCAGCGTCAAAGAACTACGCACCGGGTCAGGTACGCAGTATTTT.

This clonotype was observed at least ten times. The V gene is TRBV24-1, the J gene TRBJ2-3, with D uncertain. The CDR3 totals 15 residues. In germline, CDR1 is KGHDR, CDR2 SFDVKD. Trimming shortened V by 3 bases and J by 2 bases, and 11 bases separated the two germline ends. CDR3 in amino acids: CATSDPRRATDTQYF. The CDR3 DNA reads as TGTGCCACCAGTGATCCTAGACGGGCCACAGATACGCAGTATTTT.

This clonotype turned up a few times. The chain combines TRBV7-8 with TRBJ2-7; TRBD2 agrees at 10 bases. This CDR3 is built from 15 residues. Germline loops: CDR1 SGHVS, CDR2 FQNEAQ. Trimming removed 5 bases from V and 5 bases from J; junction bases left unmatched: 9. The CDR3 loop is CASSPLSGGPHEQYF. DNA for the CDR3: TGTGCCAGCAGCCCCCTTAGCGGGGGGCCGCACGAGCAGTACTTC. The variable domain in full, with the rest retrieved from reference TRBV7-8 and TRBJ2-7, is GAGVSQSPRYKVAKRGQDVALRCDPISGHVSLFWYQQALGQGPEFLTYFQNEAQLDKSGLPSDRFFAERPEGSVSTLKIQRTQQEDSAVYLCASSPLSGGPHEQYFGPGTRLTVT.

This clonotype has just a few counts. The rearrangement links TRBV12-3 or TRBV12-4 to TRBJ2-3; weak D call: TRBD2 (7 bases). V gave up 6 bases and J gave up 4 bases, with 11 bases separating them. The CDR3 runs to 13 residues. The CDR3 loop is CASREGGADTQYF. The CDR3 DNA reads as TGTGCCAGCAGAGAGGGGGGGGCAGATACGCAGTATTTT.

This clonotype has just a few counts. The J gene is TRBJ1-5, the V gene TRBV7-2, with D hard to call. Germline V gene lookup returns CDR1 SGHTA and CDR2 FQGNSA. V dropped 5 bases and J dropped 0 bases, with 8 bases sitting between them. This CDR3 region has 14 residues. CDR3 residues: CASSATVSNQPQHF. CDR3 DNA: TGTGCCAGCAGCGCGACGGTTAGCAATCAGCCCCAGCATTTT.

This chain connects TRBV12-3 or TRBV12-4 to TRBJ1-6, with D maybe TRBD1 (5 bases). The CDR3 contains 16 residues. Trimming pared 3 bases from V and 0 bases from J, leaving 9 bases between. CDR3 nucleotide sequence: TGTGCCAGCAGTTTTCAGGGTAGCTCCTATAATTCACCCCTCCACTTT. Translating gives CASSFQGSSYNSPLHF.

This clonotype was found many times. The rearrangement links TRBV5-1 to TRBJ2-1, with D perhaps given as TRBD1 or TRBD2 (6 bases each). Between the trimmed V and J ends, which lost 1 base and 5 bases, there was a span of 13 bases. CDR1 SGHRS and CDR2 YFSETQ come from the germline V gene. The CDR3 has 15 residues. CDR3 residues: CASSLWRGVHNEQFF. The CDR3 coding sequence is TGCGCCAGCAGCTTGTGGAGGGGGGTCCACAATGAGCAGTTCTTC.

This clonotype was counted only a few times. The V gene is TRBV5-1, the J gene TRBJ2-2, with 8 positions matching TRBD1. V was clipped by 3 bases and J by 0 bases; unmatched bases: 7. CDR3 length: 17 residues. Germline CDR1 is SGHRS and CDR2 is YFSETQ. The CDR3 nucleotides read TGCGCCAGCAGCTCTGGGACAGGAGGACCGAACACCGGGGAGCTGTTTTTT. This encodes CASSSGTGGPNTGELFF.

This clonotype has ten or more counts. For the CDR3, the DNA is TGTGCCAGCAGTGGACAGATGAACACTGAAGCTTTCTTT. This translates into CASSGQMNTEAFF. This chain joins TRBV2 and TRBJ1-1; perhaps TRBD1 as D (5 bases). The CDR3 contains 13 residues. V shed 4 bases and J shed 0 bases, with 6 bases lying between them. CDR1 and CDR2 (germline): SNHLY, FYNNEI.

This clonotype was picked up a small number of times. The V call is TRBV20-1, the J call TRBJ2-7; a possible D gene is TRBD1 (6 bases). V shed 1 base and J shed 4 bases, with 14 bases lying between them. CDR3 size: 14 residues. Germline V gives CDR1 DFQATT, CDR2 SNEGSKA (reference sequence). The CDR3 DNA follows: TGCAGTGCTAGAGCCCGGGACACCCTTTACGAGCAGTACTTC. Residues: CSARARDTLYEQYF.

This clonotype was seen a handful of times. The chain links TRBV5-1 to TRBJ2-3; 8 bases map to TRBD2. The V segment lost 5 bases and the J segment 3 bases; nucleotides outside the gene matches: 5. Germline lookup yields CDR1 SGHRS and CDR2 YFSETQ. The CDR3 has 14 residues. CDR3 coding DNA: TGCGCCAGCAGTCTTAGCGGGACTACAGATACGCAGTATTTT. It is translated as CASSLSGTTDTQYF.

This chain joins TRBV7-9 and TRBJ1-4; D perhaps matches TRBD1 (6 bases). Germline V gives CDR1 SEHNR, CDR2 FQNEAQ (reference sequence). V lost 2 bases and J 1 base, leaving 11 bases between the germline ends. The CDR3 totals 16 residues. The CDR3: CASSLTGRRTNEKLFF. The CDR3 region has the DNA TGTGCCAGCAGCTTAACAGGGAGGAGAACTAATGAAAAACTGTTTTTT.

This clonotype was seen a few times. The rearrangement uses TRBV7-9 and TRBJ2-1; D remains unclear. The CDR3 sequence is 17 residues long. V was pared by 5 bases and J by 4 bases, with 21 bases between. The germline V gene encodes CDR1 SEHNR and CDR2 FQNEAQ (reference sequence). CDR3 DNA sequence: TGTGCCAGCAGCCCCCATGGGCGGTCGAGTAAGTACAATGAGCAGTTCTTC. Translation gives CASSPHGRSSKYNEQFF.

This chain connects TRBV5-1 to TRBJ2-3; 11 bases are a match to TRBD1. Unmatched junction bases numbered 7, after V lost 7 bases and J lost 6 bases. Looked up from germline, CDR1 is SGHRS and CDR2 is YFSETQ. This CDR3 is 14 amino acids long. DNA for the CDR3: TGCGCCAGCGGACAGGGGGCTTTAGGGGATACGCAGTATTTT. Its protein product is CASGQGALGDTQYF.

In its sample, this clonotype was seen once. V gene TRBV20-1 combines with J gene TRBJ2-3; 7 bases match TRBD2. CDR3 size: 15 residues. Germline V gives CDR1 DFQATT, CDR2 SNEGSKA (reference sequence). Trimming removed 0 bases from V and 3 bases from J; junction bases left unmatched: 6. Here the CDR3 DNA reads TGCAGTGCTAGAGATGGGCGGGAGTGGACAGATACGCAGTATTTT. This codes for CSARDGREWTDTQYF.